This TCR beta chain originates from a study of graft-versus-host responses after intestinal transplantation listed by TCRdb under 2021. Some background on the complete study: Recipients received multivisceral, liver-intestinal, or isolated intestinal transplants. Every recipient was given anti-thymocyte globulin induction, followed by about 3 years of maintenance tacrolimus and steroids. Bulk TCR-beta CDR3 sequencing was used to track graft-versus-host and host-versus-graft alloreactive T cell clones in the graft, circulation and bone marrow after intestinal transplantation. To identify alloreactive clones, pre-transplant mixed lymphocyte reaction products were sequenced and then compared with unstimulated pre-transplant donor and recipient T cells. A cohort of approximately 24 intestinal transplant recipients, including one retransplant, was enrolled, and a few patients lacking pretransplant specimens were excluded. Donor T cell macrochimerism was defined as a peak of at least 4% donor T cells among recipient peripheral blood mononuclear cells. Rather than going through the commercial service, samples from three later patients were sequenced in-house on an Illumina MiSeq and processed with MiXCR. General study outcomes and caveats: GvH clones were found in recipient bone marrow, and some of the GvH clones appeared earlier in ileal mucosa or blood, which is consistent with an intestinal mucosal origin. Early after transplant, peak levels of circulating GvH clones were found to be associated with declines in HvG clones. The relatively low number and heterogeneity of intestinal transplant patients limited the conclusions. In patients with donor T cell macrochimerism, the allografts had high GvH to HvG T cell clonal ratios.

The receptor library was made with the immunoSEQ multiplex PCR assay. In most patients, genomic DNA was isolated using the Qiagen DNeasy Blood and Tissue Kit and sent frozen to Adaptive Biotechnologies for TCR sequencing. High-throughput TCR-beta CDR3 sequencing of genomic DNA from most patients was performed by Adaptive Biotechnologies. The original methods were these. TCR sequencing data for roughly 17 patients were retrieved from Adaptive's ImmunoSEQ software; a few other patients were processed with MiXCR and VDJtools. CD4 versus CD8 sorting errors were corrected by removing sequences found in both subsets at a frequency ratio below 5:1. CDR3 nucleotide sequences shared between donor and recipient were removed because the origin of such sequences could not be assigned. To be classed as alloreactive, a clone needed at least 2-fold expansion over unstimulated cells and a minimum CFSE-low frequency of 0.002% (template counts) or 0.001% (read counts). Mappable clones were those detected in sequenced pre-transplant spleen, lymph node, or MLR CFSE-low populations of the donor or recipient. The cumulative frequency of alloreactive clones was calculated as a percentage of all sequences, weighted by copy number. This is the immuneACCESS table as TCRdb keeps it, with only in-frame sequences that have V and J called. A part of the clones is gone; compared with another copy, unresolved V genes explain less than half, and the rest is unexplained. That table gives V, J and clone size, and the DNA gave D and trimming. Present in this sample are tens of thousands of clones, roughly 84% of which were seen just once. The ten top clones hold nearly 0.4% of the sample.

Concerning this clone: The antigen it recognizes is unknown. Base qualities are not at hand, and no much larger clone is one base apart.

What the time point label conveys for this sample: cells obtained before transplantation from donor or recipient. CD3+CD4+ and CD3+CD8+ populations were FACS-sorted from unstimulated pre-transplant donor and recipient cells taken from spleen or lymph nodes. Trimming removed 3 bases from V and 1 base from J; the gene matches leave 6 bases unexplained. Its CDR3 holds 17 amino acids, cysteine through phenylalanine. The entry retains the CDR3 DNA only, 51 bases that are in frame from base 1. CDR1 LNHDA and CDR2 SQIVND are derived from the germline V gene (reference sequence). The sequence derives from a human donor who was the organ donor for an intestinal transplant. Here the sequenced sample was unstimulated CD4+ T cells sorted from spleen or lymph node cells, taken before transplant. The chain couples TRBV19 to TRBJ2-1, and 10 bases in between align with TRBD2. The CDR3 sequence is CASSMFPTSGSYNEQFF. The nucleotide sequence is given as TGTGCCAGTAGTATGTTCCCGACTAGCGGGTCCTACAATGAGCAGTTCTTC.